Described below is a single T cell receptor (beta chain) sequence and its context. This clonotype was seen only a few times. No cognate antigen has been identified for it. Base qualities are missing; no much larger clone stands one base away. The V end loses 2 bases and the J end loses 0 bases, and a stretch of 8 bases separates them. The CDR3 has 15 amino acids, counting the end cysteine and phenylalanine. Only CDR3 DNA remains: 45 bases, in frame from the first base. For CDR1 and CDR2, the germline V gene (reference sequence) lists LGHDT and YNNKEL. The entry originates in a study of identical twins (dated by TCRdb to the mid-2010s). Context from the whole study: To test whether fetal clonotypes persist, this study deep-sequenced TCR alpha and beta repertoires from monozygotic twins, from unrelated adults of various ages, and from cord blood. Replicate twin experiments were performed at different times using different library preparation protocols to rule out contamination. Findings and caveats that apply to the study as a whole: Fewer insertions were carried by abundant cord blood beta clonotypes, a similar but weaker trend appeared in young adult naive repertoires, and no such trend appeared in memory repertoires. Excess twin sharing in beta out-of-frame sequences was weaker because fewer shared sequences lowered the signal-to-noise ratio. Zero-insertion analyses could be partly confounded by invariant T cells such as MAIT and iNKT, although diverse VJ usage argued against such confounding for most clonotypes. Because the same donors could not be followed over many years, conclusions were based on cross-sectional statistical analysis. Compared with coincidental sharing between unrelated individuals, out-of-frame TCR alpha sequences shared between twins had an excess of sequences with low generation probability. Recombination models systematically underestimated out-of-frame TCR alpha sharing in monozygotic twins but agreed with sharing between unrelated individuals.

All donors were healthy Caucasians. Three pairs of female monozygotic twins, all aged roughly 18 to 29 years, were included in the twin cohort. Miltenyi CD45RO+ enrichment and human naive T-cell isolation kits were used to isolate memory (CD45RO+) and naive T cells from PBMC. Libraries were prepared through 5' RACE. For sequencing, an Illumina HiSeq 2000 was employed. Template switching introduced a universal primer binding site; the final cDNA contained a unique molecular identifier, enabling accurate counting of TCR cDNA molecules. Specific primers in the conserved constant-segment region were used to synthesize first-strand cDNA for TCR alpha and beta chains. Each cDNA library was double barcoded, with a SMART-Mk sample barcode plus Illumina barcodes, to control for contamination. TruSeq adapter sequences, together with Illumina sample barcodes, were added in two successive PCR steps. Sequencing of the TCR alpha and beta cDNA libraries was done on the Illumina HiSeq platform using custom primers. As for the authors' bioinformatics: Raw reads were processed with MiGEC to extract unique molecular identifiers, and MiXCR was used to determine CDR3 positions. For each individual, recombination models were inferred using an EM algorithm with the repgenHMM and IGoR tools. The tcR package in R was used for shared clonotype analysis, with sharing normalized by the product of cloneset sizes. Out-of-frame nonproductive sequences were analyzed to study raw recombination free of thymic and clonal selection effects. The public reads were reprocessed in TCRdb via fastp at Q25 and MiXCR, keeping in-frame beta chains. Each entry is one CDR3 protein sequence, shown with its most common DNA and genes. V and J calls and clone size were set by TCRdb, not the authors. The sample records 200,000 to 250,000 distinct CDR3 sequences, about 12% of which are singletons. The top ten clonotypes cover roughly 4% of the sample.

These data were also filed under a second study, of yellow fever vaccine responses in identical twins. Looking at the second paper: According to the authors, in identical twins the way T cells responded to vaccination appeared partly convergent and partly personalized. In identical twins, the study followed T cell clones that responded to the vaccine with precision.

This TCR derives from a woman in her late teens or twenties in good health. The specimen sequenced was memory (CD45RO+) T cells sorted from blood. The cell subset or site label of this sample denotes: CD45RO+ enriched T cells. The chain couples TRBV3-1 to TRBJ2-4; TRBD1 is possibly the D segment (5 matching bases). The CDR3 is CASSQTQGAKNIQYF. The nucleotides are TGTGCCAGCAGCCAAACCCAGGGAGCCAAAAACATTCAGTACTTC. Beyond the CDR3, the reference TRBV3-1 and TRBJ2-4 genes provide the residues; the full variable domain reads: DTAVSQTPKYLVTQMGNDKSIKCEQNLGHDTMYWYKQDSKKFLKIMFSYNNKELIINETVPNRFSPKSPDKAHLNLHINSLELGDSAVYFCASSQTQGAKNIQYFGAGTRLSVL.